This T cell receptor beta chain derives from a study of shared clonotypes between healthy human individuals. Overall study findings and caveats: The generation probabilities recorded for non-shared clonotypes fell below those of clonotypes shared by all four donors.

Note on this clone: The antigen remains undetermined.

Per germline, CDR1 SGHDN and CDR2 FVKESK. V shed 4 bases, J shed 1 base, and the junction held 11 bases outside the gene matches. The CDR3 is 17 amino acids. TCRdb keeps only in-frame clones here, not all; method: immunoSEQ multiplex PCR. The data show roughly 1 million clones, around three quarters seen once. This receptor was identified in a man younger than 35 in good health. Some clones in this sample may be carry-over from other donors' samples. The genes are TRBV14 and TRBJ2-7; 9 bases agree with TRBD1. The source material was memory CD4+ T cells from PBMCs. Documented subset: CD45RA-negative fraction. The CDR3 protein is CASSRGAGTGPSYEQYF. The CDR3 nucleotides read TGTGCCAGCAGCCGAGGGGCCGGGACAGGGCCATCCTACGAGCAGTACTTC.